A single sample is the source of the 3 T cell receptor beta chains below, sequenced in a study of T-cell reconstitution after alpha-beta-depleted transplantation in children. Unique molecular identifiers were used in preparing the TCRbeta library. Using its own MiXCR run on the PCR reads, TCRdb lists one record per CDR3 protein. The sample includes approximately 190,000 distinct CDR3 sequences, around 8.4% of them seen just once. The material sequenced was PBMCs, mostly from graft donor cells, taken 360 days after TCRalphabeta/CD19-depleted stem cell transplant. These receptors were taken from a male patient aged 2-15 years who had a stem cell transplant for acute myeloid leukemia, so the T cells may come from the graft donor.

The chain employs TRBV5-1 and TRBJ2-7; the D gene is possibly TRBD1 (6 bases). The CDR3 length is 15 residues. Germline V gene lookup returns CDR1 SGHRS and CDR2 YFSETQ. V lost 0 bases to trimming and J lost 2 bases, with 12 bases between them. As DNA, the CDR3 is TGCGCCAGCAGCTTGGCCGGGTCAGGGGCCTACGAGCAGTACTTC. Protein sequence: CASSLAGSGAYEQYF.

This clonotype was found a few times. The J gene is TRBJ2-1, the V gene TRBV20-1; TRBD2 might be the D (7 bases). Germline V lookup: CDR1 DFQATT, CDR2 SNEGSKA (reference sequence). This CDR3 has 14 residues. The V end was cut by 2 bases, the J end by 8 bases, with 16 bases between. The CDR3 bases are TGCAGTGCTAGACCTCCCCAGGGGAGGGATGAGCAGTTCTTC. It yields the protein CSARPPQGRDEQFF.

The V gene is TRBV20-1, the J gene TRBJ2-3; TRBD2 matches 11 bases. CDR1 and CDR2 from the germline V gene are DFQATT and SNEGSKA (reference sequence). The CDR3 spans 14 residues. V was pared by 7 bases and J by 5 bases, with 8 bases of the junction left unmatched. The CDR3 nucleotides are TGCAGTGTTATAGCGGGAGGGCCGATAGATACGCAGTATTTT. Protein: CSVIAGGPIDTQYF.